The 29 T cell receptor beta chains in this list originate from one sample, sequenced in a study of blood T cell repertoires in COVID-19. Data came from immunoSEQ multiplex PCR; TCRdb stores just in-frame clones and leaves some out. The sample consists of about 280,000 clones, 75% to 85% of them appearing once. Sequences were obtained from peripheral blood. The receptors were gathered from a man over 45 with active or convalescent COVID-19.

This clone was detected only a few times. The genes are TRBV2 and TRBJ2-1; 11 bases map to TRBD2. The germline gives CDR1 SNHLY, CDR2 FYNNEI. The CDR3 length is 15 residues. The ends lost 2 bases at V and 5 bases at J; junction bases unmatched: 2. The CDR3: CASSERGLADNEQFF. As DNA, the CDR3 is TGTGCCAGCAGTGAAAGGGGACTAGCGGACAATGAGCAGTTCTTC.

The chain couples TRBV9 to TRBJ2-3, with 8 positions matching TRBD2. The germline CDR1 and CDR2 sequences are SGDLS and YYNGEE. This CDR3 region has 17 residues. V shed 3 bases and J 1 base; nucleotides not matched to a gene: 10. CDR3 protein: CASSALAARGGTDTQYF. DNA of the CDR3: TGTGCCAGCAGCGCACTAGCGGCCAGGGGTGGCACAGATACGCAGTATTTT.

The chain combines TRBV7-2 with TRBJ1-4; the D gene is possibly TRBD1 (6 bases). The CDR3 contains 14 residues. Trimming removed 6 bases from V and 3 bases from J, with 11 bases in between. The germline V gene encodes CDR1 SGHTA and CDR2 FQGNSA. The CDR3 sequence: CASREQGSNEKLFF. CDR3 DNA: TGTGCCAGCAGGGAACAGGGATCTAATGAAAAACTGTTTTTT. Filled out from reference TRBV7-2 and TRBJ1-4, the complete variable domain reads GAGVSQSPSNKVTEKGKDVELRCDPISGHTALYWYRQSLGQGLEFLIYFQGNSAPDKSGLPSDRFSAERTGGSVSTLTIQRTQQEDSAVYLCASREQGSNEKLFFGSGTQLSVL.

On this clone: At one boundary the junction diverges from the germline segment, which might be a read error. The chain couples TRBV7-9 to TRBJ1-1, with D maybe TRBD1 (5 bases). The CDR3 covers 14 residues. Germline lookup yields CDR1 SEHNR and CDR2 FQNEAQ (reference sequence). The CDR3 region is CASRSPRGNAEAFF. The CDR3 DNA reads TGTGCCAGCAGATCCCCGCGGGGGAACGCTGAAGCTTTCTTT.

The J gene is TRBJ1-1, the V gene TRBV6-5, with D possibly TRBD1 on 5 matching bases. Germline V gives CDR1 MNHEY, CDR2 SVGAGI. CDR3 length: 12 amino acids. Trimming stripped 2 bases from V and 10 bases from J, with 11 bases between. As DNA, the CDR3 is TGTGCCAGCAGTTACGGGGGGTCCGTAGCTTTCTTT. Translated, it gives CASSYGGSVAFF.

This chain joins TRBV7-3 and TRBJ2-5; TRBD2 matches at 8 bases. CDR1 and CDR2 from the germline V gene are SGHTA and FQGTGA. V shed 5 bases, J shed 4 bases, and the junction held 12 bases outside the gene matches. This CDR3 is built from 16 residues. CDR3 in DNA: TGTGCCAGCAGCCCCAGTGGAGCGGGAGTGGGAGAGACCCAGTACTTC. This gives the protein CASSPSGAGVGETQYF.

For this clone: This sample includes further DNA sequences coding for the same CDR3. This sequence joins TRBV6-5 and TRBJ2-7, with 9 bases fitting TRBD1. Germline V gene data show CDR1 as MNHEY and CDR2 as SVGAGI. V gave up 0 bases and J gave up 1 base; unmatched junction bases: 1. CDR3 length equals 15 residues. The CDR3 nucleotides read TGTGCCAGCAGTTACTCGGACAGGGGTTCCTACGAGCAGTACTTC. Translated: CASSYSDRGSYEQYF.

The rearrangement joins TRBV2 to TRBJ2-4, with D perhaps TRBD2 (7 bases). The germline CDR1 and CDR2 sequences are SNHLY and FYNNEI. This CDR3 has 15 amino acids. Trimming shortened V by 3 bases and J by 1 base, and 10 bases separated the two germline ends. Here the CDR3 DNA reads TGTGCCAGCAGTGATCGGGGGGCGGCCAAAAACATTCAGTACTTC. It codes for CASSDRGAAKNIQYF.

The chain couples TRBV6-1 to TRBJ2-5; D not certain. CDR1 is MNHNS and CDR2 is SASEGT in the germline V gene. Deletions cut 0 bases from V and 0 bases from J, with 8 bases between. The CDR3 covers 15 residues. The CDR3 reads CASSEAFVYQETQYF. The CDR3 DNA reads TGTGCCAGCAGTGAAGCCTTCGTGTACCAAGAGACCCAGTACTTC.

This clone was detected once. The rearrangement joins TRBV7-2 to TRBJ2-1; TRBD2 agrees at 9 bases. Germline V gives CDR1 SGHTA, CDR2 FQGNSA. J gave up 6 bases and V 6 bases, and 9 bases lay outside the gene matches. This CDR3 is built from 15 residues. The CDR3: CASRPTGLATNEQFF. The CDR3 DNA follows: TGTGCCAGCAGGCCTACGGGACTAGCAACCAATGAGCAGTTCTTC.

This clone showed up just a few times. This chain connects TRBV29-1 to TRBJ1-2; 7 bases are a match to TRBD1. The V segment lost 7 bases and the J segment 5 bases; nucleotides outside the gene matches: 16. The V gene's germline CDR1 is SQVTM and CDR2 ANQGSEA. The CDR3 has 15 amino acids. The CDR3 coding sequence is TGCAGCGCCCAATCCCTGGGACAGCCTCAATATGGCTACACCTTC. It specifies CSAQSLGQPQYGYTF.

This sequence joins TRBV5-1 and TRBJ2-7; 12 nucleotides align to TRBD2. Germline CDR1 is SGHRS and CDR2 is YFSETQ. V lost 5 bases to trimming and J lost 7 bases; unmatched junction nucleotides: 10. The CDR3 totals 15 residues. Written as DNA, the CDR3 is TGCGCCAGCAGGGACGGACTAGCGGGAAGCAAAGAGCAGTACTTC. As protein: CASRDGLAGSKEQYF.

The V gene is TRBV5-1, the J gene TRBJ1-1; D call uncertain. Germline lookup yields CDR1 SGHRS and CDR2 YFSETQ. The CDR3 sequence is 14 residues long. V lost 1 base and J lost 1, with 8 bases in between. CDR3 sequence reads: CASSLSPGNTEAFF. In DNA, the CDR3 is TGCGCCAGCAGCTTGAGCCCGGGGAACACTGAAGCTTTCTTT.

V is TRBV7-9 and J is TRBJ2-2; 8 nucleotides match TRBD2. CDR1 is SEHNR, CDR2 FQNEAQ, per germline (reference sequence). Trimming at V came to 1 base and at J to 3 bases, leaving 4 bases not matched to a gene. This CDR3 spans 16 amino acids. CDR3 protein: CASSLGSSGYTGELFF. CDR3 nucleotides: TGTGCCAGCAGCTTAGGGTCTAGCGGGTACACCGGGGAGCTGTTTTTT.

The CDR3 loop is CASSRDKYTGELFF. The CDR3 nucleotides are TGTGCCAGCAGCCGAGACAAGTACACCGGGGAGCTGTTTTTT. The chain has TRBV5-6 and TRBJ2-2; no clear D. Germline lookup yields CDR1 SGHDT and CDR2 YYEEEE. This CDR3 is built from 14 residues. V dropped 4 bases and J dropped 3 bases, with 10 bases sitting between them.

As regards this clone: The junction differs from germline at one of its ends, possibly a read error. The chain joins TRBV30 to TRBJ1-2, with a tentative D call TRBD1 (6 bases). The germline CDR1 and CDR2 sequences are GTSNPN and SVGIG (reference sequence). The CDR3 extends over 13 amino acids. This CDR3 is CARRTVNLNGYTF. The CDR3 coding sequence is TGTGCCCGGAGGACAGTCAACCTTAATGGCTACACCTTC.

J is TRBJ2-7 and V is TRBV6-5, with TRBD1 identical over 8 bases. Trimming cost V 5 bases and J 4 bases; bases outside gene matches: 7. CDR1 and CDR2 (germline): MNHEY, SVGAGI. This CDR3 region has 14 residues. The CDR3: CASSPDRAGYEQYF. CDR3 sequence (DNA): TGTGCCAGCAGTCCGGACAGGGCAGGGTACGAGCAGTACTTC.

The chain combines TRBV11-2 with TRBJ1-5; D is possibly TRBD1 (6 bases). The CDR3 is 17 amino acids. CDR1 and CDR2 (germline): SGHAT, FQNNGV. Deletions cut 6 bases from V and 1 base from J, with 19 bases between. For the CDR3, the DNA is TGTGCCAGCAGTCAAATGGTTGGGGGCGCAAGCAATCAGCCCCAGCATTTT. Translating gives CASSQMVGGASNQPQHF.

V and J are TRBV28 and TRBJ1-6, with TRBD1 matching over 7 bases. Germline V gene sequence: CDR1 MDHEN, CDR2 SYDVKM. Losses at the gene ends were 2 bases for V and 14 bases for J; bases not matched to a gene: 12. The CDR3 contains 15 residues. CDR3 sequence: CASSLSIGQAFTLHF. In DNA form, the CDR3 reads TGTGCCAGCAGTTTAAGTATAGGACAGGCTTTCACCCTCCACTTT.

The V call is TRBV7-3, the J call TRBJ2-1, with TRBD2 as a possible D gene (6 bases). Per the germline V gene, CDR1 is SGHTA and CDR2 is FQGTGA. The CDR3 spans 13 residues. V gave up 3 bases and J gave up 5 bases, with 8 bases separating them. CDR3 amino acids: CASSFGGNNEQFF. The CDR3 region has the DNA TGTGCCAGCAGCTTCGGGGGAAACAATGAGCAGTTCTTC.

The rearrangement links TRBV2 to TRBJ1-6; D remains unclear. In germline, CDR1 is SNHLY, CDR2 FYNNEI. The germline V and J ends were trimmed by 6 bases and 10 bases, with 13 bases remaining between them. The CDR3 is made up of 13 amino acids. CDR3 in amino acids: CASREGMESPLHF. In nucleotides, the CDR3 is TGTGCCAGCAGGGAGGGAATGGAATCACCCCTCCACTTT.

The chain is built from TRBV10-3 and TRBJ1-6, with D perhaps TRBD1 (6 bases). Germline CDR1 reads ENHRY; CDR2 reads SYGVKD. The germline V and J ends were trimmed by 6 bases and 7 bases, with 16 bases remaining between them. The length of the CDR3 is 15 residues. This CDR3 is CAIRRGGDGNSPLHF. The CDR3 DNA reads as TGTGCCATCAGACGAGGGGGTGACGGAAATTCACCCCTCCACTTT.

The J gene is TRBJ2-7, the V gene TRBV15; 9 bases line up with TRBD2. The germline gives CDR1 LNHNV, CDR2 YYDKDF (reference sequence). This CDR3 region has 14 residues. V lost 0 bases, J lost 4 bases, and 1 base stayed unmatched. CDR3 sequence (DNA): TGTGCCACCAGCAGAGATAGCGGGAGATACGAGCAGTACTTC. The encoded protein is CATSRDSGRYEQYF.

The V gene is TRBV20-1, the J gene TRBJ2-7, with D hard to call. This CDR3 contains 11 residues. Germline-derived CDR1 and CDR2 are DFQATT and SNEGSKA (reference sequence). Trimming removed 3 bases from V and 6 bases from J, with 9 bases in between. The DNA of the CDR3 is TGCAGTGCTAGTAACAGTCGCGAGCAGTACTTC. Encoded protein: CSASNSREQYF.

The J gene is TRBJ2-7, the V gene TRBV2, with D possibly matching TRBD2 (6 bases). The V gene lost 4 bases and the J gene lost 4 bases, with 14 bases spanning the gap. The CDR3 runs 14 residues. From germline, CDR1 is SNHLY and CDR2 FYNNEI. The CDR3 here is CASSVAGSMYEQYF. DNA for the CDR3: TGTGCCAGCAGTGTTGCGGGATCAATGTACGAGCAGTACTTC.

The V call is TRBV27, the J call TRBJ1-2; 7 bases are a match to TRBD1. The germline gives CDR1 MNHEY, CDR2 SMNVEV (reference sequence). With 5 bases clipped from V and 0 bases from J, the junction kept 6 bases outside the gene matches. This CDR3 has 15 residues. CDR3: CASSPGGTANYGYTF. In DNA, the CDR3 is TGTGCCAGCAGTCCAGGGGGGACAGCTAACTATGGCTACACCTTC.

The chain combines TRBV3-1 (or the pseudogene TRBV3-2) with TRBJ2-3, with unresolved D. Germline V gene sequence: CDR1 LGHDT, CDR2 YNNKEL (reference sequence). Trimming took off 4 bases at V and 0 bases at J, with 8 bases between the two ends. The CDR3 runs 14 residues. CDR3 DNA: TGTGCCAGCAGCCGGTCCAGGAGCACAGATACGCAGTATTTT. Its translation: CASSRSRSTDTQYF.

The chain recombines TRBV6-9 with TRBJ2-2, with 13 bases identical to TRBD2. V trimming: 8 bases; J trimming: 4 bases; junction bases outside the gene matches: 7. This CDR3 spans 16 amino acids. CDR1 is MNHGY and CDR2 is SVAAGI in the germline V gene. The CDR3, as DNA: TGTGCCAGCCCCATGGGACTAGCGGGAACCACCGGGGAGCTGTTTTTT. Translated: CASPMGLAGTTGELFF.

This clone has a single count. The CDR3 loop is CASSLLAHNSYEQYF. Here the CDR3 DNA reads TGTGCCAGCAGTCTACTAGCGCACAACTCCTACGAGCAGTACTTC. This sequence joins TRBV6-5 and TRBJ2-7; 7 nucleotides match TRBD2. J was trimmed by 0 bases and V by 5 bases; bases with no gene match: 7. Per the germline V gene, CDR1 is MNHEY and CDR2 is SVGAGI. The CDR3 has 15 amino acids.